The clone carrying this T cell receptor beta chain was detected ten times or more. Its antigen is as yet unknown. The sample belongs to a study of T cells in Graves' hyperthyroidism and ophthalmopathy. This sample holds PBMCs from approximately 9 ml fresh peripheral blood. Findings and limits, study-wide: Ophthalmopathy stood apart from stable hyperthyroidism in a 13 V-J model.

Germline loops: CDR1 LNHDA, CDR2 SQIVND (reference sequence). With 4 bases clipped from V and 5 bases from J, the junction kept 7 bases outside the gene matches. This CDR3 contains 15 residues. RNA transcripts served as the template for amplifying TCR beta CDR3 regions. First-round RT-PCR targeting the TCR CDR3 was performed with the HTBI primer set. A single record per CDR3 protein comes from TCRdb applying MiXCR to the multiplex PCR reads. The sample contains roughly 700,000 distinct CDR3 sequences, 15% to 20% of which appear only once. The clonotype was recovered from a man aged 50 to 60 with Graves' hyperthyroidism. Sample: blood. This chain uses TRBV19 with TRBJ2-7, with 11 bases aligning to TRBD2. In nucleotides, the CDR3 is TGTGCCAGTAGTACTTTAGCGGGAGGGCCCAACGAGCAGTACTTC. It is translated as CASSTLAGGPNEQYF.